The clone carrying this T cell receptor beta chain has a handful of counts. The germline CDR1 and CDR2 sequences are MNHEY and SMNVEV (reference sequence). CDR3 length: 17 residues. After removal of 2 bases from V and 2 bases from J, the junction contained 6 bases not matched to a gene. This sample was taken from a study of CD8 T cells in ankylosing spondylitis. TCRdb called the 5' RACE reads again in MiXCR, with one record for every CDR3 protein. The sample lists 200,000 to 250,000 distinct CDR3 sequences, roughly 8.2% occurring once. This TCR came from a female donor with ankylosing spondylitis or in good health (not recorded which). The chain recombines TRBV27 with TRBJ2-1; the match to TRBD2 covers 10 bases. Material: blood, either unsorted or a sorted T cell fraction (not recorded which). CDR3 region: CASSLRGTSDPYNEQFF. For the CDR3, the DNA is TGTGCCAGCAGTTTAAGAGGGACTAGCGACCCCTACAATGAGCAGTTCTTC.